This T cell receptor (beta chain) comes out of a study of T cell changes during pregnancy in multiple sclerosis. Sequencing was performed with immunoSEQ multiplex PCR; in TCRdb, only in-frame clones are kept and a portion is missing. Altogether 65,000 to 90,000 clones are present, 90% to 95% being singletons, with the ten largest covering 2.5% to 3%. Germline CDR1 LNHNV, CDR2 YYDKDF (reference sequence). V was shortened by 8 bases and J by 6 bases, with 17 bases between the two germline ends. The CDR3 is 14 amino acids. This specimen was peripheral blood, taken in the first trimester of pregnancy. The chain recombines TRBV15 with TRBJ1-5; D is possibly TRBD1 (6 bases). The origin of this receptor is a female donor with multiple sclerosis, enrolled in a pregnancy study. The CDR3 sequence is CATSWGQGPQPQHF. The CDR3 DNA is TGTGCCACCTCGTGGGGCCAGGGGCCTCAGCCCCAGCATTTT.